Shown below are 21 T cell receptor beta chains from a single sample sequenced in a study of T cells in Graves' hyperthyroidism and ophthalmopathy. TCR beta CDR3 region amplification was performed from RNA transcripts. The HTBI primer set drove a first-round RT-PCR of the TCR CDR3. In TCRdb, the multiplex PCR reads were re-called with MiXCR into one record per CDR3 protein. This sample yields some 570,000 distinct CDR3 sequences, of which approximately 15% are seen a single time; 7% to 9% belongs to the top ten. Sequences were obtained from blood. The receptors were sampled from a woman aged 18-29 years with Graves' ophthalmopathy.

This clonotype was recorded many times. CDR3: CASSEEGSSGANVLTF. For the CDR3, the DNA is TGTGCCAGCAGTGAAGAAGGTAGCTCTGGGGCCAACGTCCTGACTTTC. This chain links TRBV2 with TRBJ2-6; D gene unclear. The CDR3 totals 16 residues. V gave up 1 base and J gave up 0 bases, with 7 bases separating them. Looked up from germline, CDR1 is SNHLY and CDR2 is FYNNEI.

This clonotype came up many times. V and J are TRBV20-1 and TRBJ2-1, with D perhaps matching TRBD1 (5 bases). This CDR3 has 11 amino acids. The germline CDR1 and CDR2 sequences are DFQATT and SNEGSKA (reference sequence). With 4 bases removed from V and 5 bases from J, the gap between germline ends came to 6 bases. This CDR3 is CSANRNNEQFF. The DNA of the CDR3 is TGCAGTGCTAACAGGAACAATGAGCAGTTCTTC.

The chain employs TRBV19 and TRBJ2-1, with 14 bases lining up with TRBD2. Germline CDR1 and CDR2: LNHDA and SQIVND (reference sequence). J lost 2 bases, V lost 7 bases, and 10 bases had no gene match. This CDR3 spans 18 amino acids. CDR3 sequence reads: CASTATSGRARTYNEQFF. Here the CDR3 DNA reads TGTGCCAGTACCGCGACTAGCGGGAGGGCCAGGACCTACAATGAGCAGTTCTTC.

This clonotype was observed many times. The chain has TRBV20-1 and TRBJ2-3; D is unclear. V shed 3 bases and J shed 2 bases, with 6 bases lying between them. This CDR3 is built from 12 residues. The germline V gene has CDR1 DFQATT and CDR2 SNEGSKA (reference sequence). The CDR3 DNA sequence: TGCAGTGCTAGCCGTGACACAGATACGCAGTATTTT. The encoded protein is CSASRDTDTQYF.

In this sample, this clonotype turned up many times. The J gene is TRBJ2-2, the V gene TRBV7-3; no definite D call. CDR1 is SGHTA, CDR2 FQGTGA, per germline. Trimming took 5 bases from V and 0 from J, leaving 4 bases between them. The CDR3 sequence is 13 residues long. CDR3 amino acids: CASSLTNTGELFF. In DNA, the CDR3 is TGTGCCAGCAGCCTCACGAACACCGGGGAGCTGTTTTTT.

This clonotype was detected a few times. This may arise from a read error, as a much more abundant clone is one base away. The chain links TRBV7-9 to TRBJ2-1, with 8 positions matching TRBD2. The CDR3 totals 16 residues. The germline V gene encodes CDR1 SEHNR and CDR2 FQNEAQ (reference sequence). V lost 8 bases to trimming and J lost 12 bases; unmatched junction nucleotides: 21. The CDR3: CASGLNVGGGPRGQFF. The CDR3 nucleotides read TGTGCCAGCGGTTTAAACGTTGGCGGGGGGCCGAGGGGGCAGTTCTTC.

Many counts were recorded for this clonotype. The chain combines TRBV3-1 with TRBJ1-1, with 10 bases that match TRBD1. Germline trimming cut 4 bases from V and 5 bases from J; bases unmatched to any gene: 7. The CDR3 contains 15 residues. CDR1 and CDR2 (germline): LGHDT, YNNKEL (reference sequence). DNA of the CDR3: TGTGCCAGCAGCCCGGGACAGGGGATTTGGACTGAAGCTTTCTTT. Protein product: CASSPGQGIWTEAFF.

In this sample, this clonotype turned up many times. The chain carries TRBV27 and TRBJ1-2, with D uncertain. This CDR3 spans 15 amino acids. The V end was cut by 2 bases, the J end by 7 bases, with 17 bases between. Germline lookup yields CDR1 MNHEY and CDR2 SMNVEV (reference sequence). The CDR3 DNA reads as TGTGCCAGCAGTTTAGTCGCCGGGAATGACCTTGGCTACACCTTC. Translation: CASSLVAGNDLGYTF.

This clonotype was recorded many times. This chain joins TRBV7-2 and TRBJ1-2, with D unclear. CDR1 is SGHTA and CDR2 is FQGNSA in the germline V gene. This CDR3 has 12 amino acids. The germline V and J ends were trimmed by 1 base and 8 bases, with 8 bases remaining between them. The CDR3 sequence is CASSLGRQGYTF. DNA of the CDR3: TGTGCCAGCAGCTTAGGGCGTCAGGGCTACACCTTC.

This clonotype was seen repeatedly, ten times or more. Germline is not matched at one junction end, which may reflect a read error. This rearrangement joins TRBV7-2 to TRBJ2-1, with D tentatively TRBD1 or TRBD2 (6 bases each). CDR1 and CDR2 from the germline V gene are SGHTA and FQGNSA. CDR3 size: 14 residues. The DNA of the CDR3 is TGTGCCAGCACCTACGGGGGCGCCTACAGTGAGCAGTTCTTC. Protein product: CASTYGGAYSEQFF.

Points on this clonotype: This may stem from a read error, because a much larger clone lies one nucleotide away. The chain combines TRBV6-5 with TRBJ2-7; possible D gene TRBD2, 5 bases. The CDR3 totals 14 residues. Deletions cut 4 bases from V and 7 bases from J, with 17 bases between. Germline V gene lookup returns CDR1 MNHEY and CDR2 SVGAGI. The CDR3 region is CASSLATSFDEQYF. The CDR3 region has the DNA TGTGCCAGCAGTTTAGCAACTAGTTTCGATGAGCAGTACTTC.

This clonotype came up many times. One end of the junction is discordant with germline, which a read error may explain. The rearrangement uses TRBV28 and TRBJ2-1; 9 nucleotides match TRBD2. The CDR3 spans 15 residues. Germline V gene sequence: CDR1 MDHEN, CDR2 SYDVKM. The CDR3 is CASSPAAGGYTEQFF. The CDR3 bases are TGTGCCAGCAGCCCTGCGGCGGGGGGGTACACTGAGCAGTTCTTC.

This clonotype was recorded many times. The chain joins TRBV5-1 to TRBJ2-2; 11 positions match TRBD2. V trimming: 2 bases; J trimming: 6 bases; junction bases outside the gene matches: 6. Germline V gives CDR1 SGHRS, CDR2 YFSETQ. This CDR3 has 16 amino acids. Here the CDR3 reads CASSLLGLAVAGELFF. The CDR3 DNA follows: TGCGCCAGCAGCTTACTGGGACTAGCGGTTGCCGGGGAGCTGTTTTTT.

This clonotype was counted ten times or more. The rearrangement uses TRBV28 and TRBJ1-1; a weak D match, TRBD1 (5 bases). The CDR3 length is 12 residues. Per germline, CDR1 MDHEN and CDR2 SYDVKM. With 7 bases removed from V and 4 bases from J, the gap between germline ends came to 10 bases. Here the CDR3 reads CASMRGFTEAFF. The DNA for the CDR3 is TGTGCCAGCATGAGGGGTTTCACTGAAGCTTTCTTT.

The gene calls are TRBV19 and TRBJ1-5, with D perhaps TRBD1 (5 bases). The CDR3 extends over 17 amino acids. Germline V gene data show CDR1 as LNHDA and CDR2 as SQIVND (reference sequence). The V end lost 1 base, the J end lost 3 bases, and 16 bases lay between the germline ends. The CDR3 coding sequence is TGTGCCAGTAGTATAGTGGTCGGGGGTGCGGACAATCAGCCCCAGCATTTT. This sequence encodes CASSIVVGGADNQPQHF.

This clonotype has ten or more counts. The V and J genes are TRBV7-6 and TRBJ2-7; 7 bases match TRBD2. The CDR3 length is 16 residues. After removal of 2 bases from V and 1 base from J, the junction contained 8 bases not matched to a gene. Germline CDR1 and CDR2: SGHVS and FNYEAQ. This CDR3 reads CASSLYPSGESYEQYF. The CDR3 coding sequence is TGTGCCAGCAGCTTATATCCTAGCGGAGAGTCCTACGAGCAGTACTTC.

Many counts were recorded for this clonotype. V is TRBV30 and J is TRBJ2-3, with TRBD2 identical over 7 bases. V lost 6 bases to trimming and J lost 1 base; unmatched junction nucleotides: 4. CDR3 length: 13 residues. Germline-derived CDR1 and CDR2 are GTSNPN and SVGIG (reference sequence). CDR3 DNA: TGTGCCTGCTCTAGCGGCGGCACAGATACGCAGTATTTT. This gives the protein CACSSGGTDTQYF. The entire variable domain, with the rest obtained from reference TRBV30 and TRBJ2-3, is as follows: SQTIHQWPATLVQPVGSPLSLECTVEGTSNPNLYWYRQAAGRGLQLLFYSVGIGQISSEVPQNLSASRPQDRQFILSSKKLLLSDSGFYLCACSSGGTDTQYFGPGTRLTVL.

This clonotype was counted a few times. The CDR3 reads CASSGWAESSTDTQYF. As DNA, the CDR3 is TGTGCCAGCAGTGGGTGGGCGGAGTCTAGCACAGATACGCAGTATTTT. The chain links TRBV6-4 to TRBJ2-3; D not certain. CDR3 length: 16 residues. The germline V gene has CDR1 MRHNA and CDR2 SNTAGT. With 4 bases removed from V and 0 bases from J, the gap between germline ends came to 14 bases.

This clonotype was picked up a small number of times. This chain connects TRBV19 to TRBJ1-5; no definite D call. The V end lost 1 base, the J end lost 1 base, and 23 bases lay between the germline ends. The CDR3 totals 20 residues. Germline values: CDR1 LNHDA, CDR2 SQIVND (reference sequence). This CDR3 is CASSIGLLAKVGVSNQPQHF. The CDR3 DNA reads TGTGCCAGTAGTATAGGCCTTCTGGCGAAGGTAGGAGTGAGCAATCAGCCCCAGCATTTT. The variable domain in full, with the rest retrieved from reference TRBV19 and TRBJ1-5, is DGGITQSPKYLFRKEGQNVTLSCEQNLNHDAMYWYRQDPGQGLRLIYYSQIVNDFQKGDIAEGYSVSREKKESFPLTVTSAQKNPTAFYLCASSIGLLAKVGVSNQPQHFGDGTRLSIL.

Comments on this clonotype: Since a much larger clone is just one base distant, this may be a read error. This chain connects TRBV20-1 to TRBJ2-7; 9 positions agree with TRBD1. There are 16 residues in the CDR3. The germline V gene has CDR1 DFQATT and CDR2 SNEGSKA (reference sequence). V was clipped by 0 bases and J by 5 bases; unmatched bases: 11. This CDR3 is CSARDPRGQGNHEQYF. The CDR3, as DNA: TGCAGTGCTAGAGATCCAAGAGGACAGGGGAATCACGAGCAGTACTTC.

As concerns this clonotype: This sequence may be a read error, since a much larger clone differs from it by one base. V is TRBV28 and J is TRBJ2-7, with D possibly matching TRBD2 (5 bases). The V gene's germline CDR1 is MDHEN and CDR2 SYDVKM. CDR3 length: 14 amino acids. V was cut by 6 bases and J by 6 bases, with 18 bases left in between. The CDR3 reads CASSPRRRGSEQYF. The CDR3 DNA is TGTGCCAGCAGCCCCCGGCGCCGGGGTTCCGAGCAGTACTTC.